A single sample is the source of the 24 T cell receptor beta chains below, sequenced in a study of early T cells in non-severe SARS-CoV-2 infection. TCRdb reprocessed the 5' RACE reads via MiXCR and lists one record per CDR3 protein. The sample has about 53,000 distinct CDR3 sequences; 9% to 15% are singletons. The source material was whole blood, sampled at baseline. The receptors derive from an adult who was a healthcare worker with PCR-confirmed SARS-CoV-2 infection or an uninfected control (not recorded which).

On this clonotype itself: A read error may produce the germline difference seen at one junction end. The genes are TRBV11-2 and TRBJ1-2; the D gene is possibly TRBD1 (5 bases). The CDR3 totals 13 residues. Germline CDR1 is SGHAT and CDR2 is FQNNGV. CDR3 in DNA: TGTGCCAGCAGGTTAGGGGCCGCCTATGGCTACACCTTC. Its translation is CASRLGAAYGYTF. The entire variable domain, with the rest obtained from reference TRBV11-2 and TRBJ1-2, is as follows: EAGVAQSPRYKIIEKRQSVAFWCNPISGHATLYWYQQILGQGPKLLIQFQNNGVVDDSQLPKDRFSAERLKGVDSTLKIQPAKLEDSAVYLCASRLGAAYGYTFGSGTRLTVV.

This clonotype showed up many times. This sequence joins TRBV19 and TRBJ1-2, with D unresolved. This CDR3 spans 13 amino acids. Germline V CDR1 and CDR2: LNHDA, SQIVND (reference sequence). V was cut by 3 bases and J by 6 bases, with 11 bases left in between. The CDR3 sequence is CASSIETANGYTF. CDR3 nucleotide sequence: TGTGCCAGTAGTATCGAGACGGCGAATGGCTACACCTTC.

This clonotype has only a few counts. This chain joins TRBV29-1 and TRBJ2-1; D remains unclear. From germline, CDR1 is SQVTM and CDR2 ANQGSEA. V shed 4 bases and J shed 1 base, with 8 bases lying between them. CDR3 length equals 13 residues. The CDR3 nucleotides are TGCAGCGTTGGTCTCCGGTCCTACAATGAGCAGTTCTTC. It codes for CSVGLRSYNEQFF.

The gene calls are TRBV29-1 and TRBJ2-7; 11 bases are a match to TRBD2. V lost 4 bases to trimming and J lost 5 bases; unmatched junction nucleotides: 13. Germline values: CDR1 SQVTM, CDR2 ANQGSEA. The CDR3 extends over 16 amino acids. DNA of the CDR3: TGCAGCGTTGGGGTTGGGAAGACTAGCGGGATAGACGAGCAGTACTTC. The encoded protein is CSVGVGKTSGIDEQYF.

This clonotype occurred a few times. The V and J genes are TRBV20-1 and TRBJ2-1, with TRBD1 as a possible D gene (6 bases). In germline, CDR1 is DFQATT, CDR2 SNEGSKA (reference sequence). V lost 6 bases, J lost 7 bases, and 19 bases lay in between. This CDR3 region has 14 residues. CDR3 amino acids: CSAKTGTVLNEQFF. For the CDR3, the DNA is TGCAGTGCCAAAACAGGGACCGTTTTGAATGAGCAGTTCTTC.

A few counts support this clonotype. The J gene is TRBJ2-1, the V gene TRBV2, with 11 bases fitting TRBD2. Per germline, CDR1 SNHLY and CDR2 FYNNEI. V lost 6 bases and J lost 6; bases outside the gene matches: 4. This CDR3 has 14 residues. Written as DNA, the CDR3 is TGTGCCAGCAGAGTAGCGGGAGGGGCCAATGAGCAGTTCTTC. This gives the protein CASRVAGGANEQFF.

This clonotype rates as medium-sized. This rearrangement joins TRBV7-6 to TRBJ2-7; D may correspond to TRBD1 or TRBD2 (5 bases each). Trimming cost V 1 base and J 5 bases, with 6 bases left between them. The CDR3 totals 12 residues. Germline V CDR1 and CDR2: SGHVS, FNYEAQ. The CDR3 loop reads CASSLGDDEQYF. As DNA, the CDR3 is TGTGCCAGCAGCTTAGGGGACGACGAGCAGTACTTC.

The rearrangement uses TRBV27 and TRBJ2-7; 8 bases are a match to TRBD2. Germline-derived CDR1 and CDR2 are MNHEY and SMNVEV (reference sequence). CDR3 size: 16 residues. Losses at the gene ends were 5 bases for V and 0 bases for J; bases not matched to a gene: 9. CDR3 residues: CASSKSIAGSSYEQYF. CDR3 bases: TGTGCCAGCAGTAAGTCAATAGCGGGGAGCTCCTACGAGCAGTACTTC.

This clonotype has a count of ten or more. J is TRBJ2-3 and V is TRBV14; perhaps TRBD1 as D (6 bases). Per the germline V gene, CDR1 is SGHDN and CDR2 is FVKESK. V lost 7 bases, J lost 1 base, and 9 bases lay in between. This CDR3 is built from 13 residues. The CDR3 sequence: CASNGQRTDTQYF. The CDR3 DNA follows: TGTGCCAGCAACGGACAGCGCACAGATACGCAGTATTTT.

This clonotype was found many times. The CDR3 coding sequence is TGCAGTGCTACTCAGGGGGGGAATGGCTACACCTTC. It encodes CSATQGGNGYTF. The chain links TRBV20-1 to TRBJ1-2, with 7 bases lining up with TRBD1. The CDR3 is 12 residues long. The germline V gene has CDR1 DFQATT and CDR2 SNEGSKA (reference sequence). With V trimmed by 4 bases and J by 6 bases, 5 bases remained unmatched.

CDR3 nucleotide sequence: TGCAGCGTTGAGGGGACTAGCGGGAGGAATAGCGATGAGCAGTTCTTC. Translating gives CSVEGTSGRNSDEQFF. The gene calls are TRBV29-1 and TRBJ2-1; TRBD2 matches 15 bases. This CDR3 contains 16 residues. Germline V gene sequence: CDR1 SQVTM, CDR2 ANQGSEA. V shed 3 bases and J 8 bases; nucleotides not matched to a gene: 8.

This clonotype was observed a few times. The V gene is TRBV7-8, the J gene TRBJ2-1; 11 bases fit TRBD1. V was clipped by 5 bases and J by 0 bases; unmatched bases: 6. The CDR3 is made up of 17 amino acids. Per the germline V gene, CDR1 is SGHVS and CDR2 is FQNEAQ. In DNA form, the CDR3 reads TGTGCCAGCAGCCTAAGGACAGGGGGCGGCTCCTACAATGAGCAGTTCTTC. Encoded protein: CASSLRTGGGSYNEQFF.

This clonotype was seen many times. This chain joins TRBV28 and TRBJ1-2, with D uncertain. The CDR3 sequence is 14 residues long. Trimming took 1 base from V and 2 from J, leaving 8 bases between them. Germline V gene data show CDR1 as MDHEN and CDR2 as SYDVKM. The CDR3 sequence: CASSLSGGNYGYTF. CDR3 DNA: TGTGCCAGCAGTTTATCGGGCGGAAACTATGGCTACACCTTC.

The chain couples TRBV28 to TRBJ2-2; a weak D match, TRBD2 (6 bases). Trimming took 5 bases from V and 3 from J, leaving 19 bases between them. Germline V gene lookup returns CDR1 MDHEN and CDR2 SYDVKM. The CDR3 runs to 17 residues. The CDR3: CASSPVRSRGDTGELFF. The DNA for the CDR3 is TGTGCCAGCAGTCCGGTCCGGTCGCGGGGAGACACCGGGGAGCTGTTTTTT.

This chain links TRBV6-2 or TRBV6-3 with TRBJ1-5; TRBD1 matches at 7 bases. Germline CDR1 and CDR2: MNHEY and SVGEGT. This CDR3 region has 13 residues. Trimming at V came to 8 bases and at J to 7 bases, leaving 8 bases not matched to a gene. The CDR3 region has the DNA TGTGCCAGCGGCAGGGGGACAGAGCAGCCCCAGCATTTT. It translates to CASGRGTEQPQHF.

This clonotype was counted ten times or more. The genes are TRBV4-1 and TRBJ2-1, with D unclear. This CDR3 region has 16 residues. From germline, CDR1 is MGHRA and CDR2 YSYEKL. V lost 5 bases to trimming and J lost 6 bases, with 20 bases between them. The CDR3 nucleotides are TGCGCCAGCAGCTCTCCACTGGAAGGATTCGCCAATGAGCAGTTCTTC. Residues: CASSSPLEGFANEQFF.

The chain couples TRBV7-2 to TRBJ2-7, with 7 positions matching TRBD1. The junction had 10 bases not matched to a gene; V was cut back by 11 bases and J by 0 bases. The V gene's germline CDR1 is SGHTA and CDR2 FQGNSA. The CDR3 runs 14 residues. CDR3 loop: CAVSKQGSSYEQYF. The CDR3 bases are TGTGCCGTATCAAAACAGGGGAGCTCCTACGAGCAGTACTTC.

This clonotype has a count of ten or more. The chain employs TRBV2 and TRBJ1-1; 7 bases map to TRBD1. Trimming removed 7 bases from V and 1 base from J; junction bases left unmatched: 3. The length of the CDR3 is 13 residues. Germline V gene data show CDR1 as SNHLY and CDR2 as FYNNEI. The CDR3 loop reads CASKDRRNTEAFF. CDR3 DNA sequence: TGTGCCAGCAAGGACAGGAGGAACACTGAAGCTTTCTTT.

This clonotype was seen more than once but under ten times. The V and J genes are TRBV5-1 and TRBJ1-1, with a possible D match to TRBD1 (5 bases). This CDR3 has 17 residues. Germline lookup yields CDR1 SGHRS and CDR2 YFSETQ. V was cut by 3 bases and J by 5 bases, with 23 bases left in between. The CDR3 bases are TGCGCCAGCAGCTCCGGGGCGGGGGTTTCTTGGGGTACTGAAGCTTTCTTT. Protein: CASSSGAGVSWGTEAFF.

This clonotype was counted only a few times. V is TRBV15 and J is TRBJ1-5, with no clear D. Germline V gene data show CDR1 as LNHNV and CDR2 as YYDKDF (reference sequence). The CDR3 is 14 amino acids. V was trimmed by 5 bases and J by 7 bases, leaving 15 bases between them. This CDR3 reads CATSSPIGIQPQHF. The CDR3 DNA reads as TGTGCCACCAGCTCCCCCATAGGGATCCAGCCCCAGCATTTT.

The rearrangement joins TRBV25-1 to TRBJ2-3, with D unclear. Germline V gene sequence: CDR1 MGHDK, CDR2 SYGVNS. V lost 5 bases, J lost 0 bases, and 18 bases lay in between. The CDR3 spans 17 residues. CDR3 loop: CASSSLSQTTSTDTQYF. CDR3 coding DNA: TGTGCCAGCAGTTCCCTCTCACAGACCACGAGCACAGATACGCAGTATTTT.

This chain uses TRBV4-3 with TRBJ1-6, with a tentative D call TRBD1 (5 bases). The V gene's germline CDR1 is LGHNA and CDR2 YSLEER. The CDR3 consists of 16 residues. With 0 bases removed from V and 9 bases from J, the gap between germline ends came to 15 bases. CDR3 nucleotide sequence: TGCGCCAGCAGCCAAGATCGGGGCGGTGGGGGTTCACCCCTCCACTTT. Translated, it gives CASSQDRGGGGSPLHF.

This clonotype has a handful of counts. CDR3: CASSSVLANSPLHF. In DNA, the CDR3 is TGTGCCAGCAGTTCAGTTCTGGCCAATTCACCCCTCCACTTT. The V and J genes are TRBV6-5 and TRBJ1-6; no definite D call. Trimming removed 4 bases from V and 7 bases from J, with 11 bases in between. The CDR3 is made up of 14 amino acids. The V gene's germline CDR1 is MNHEY and CDR2 SVGAGI.

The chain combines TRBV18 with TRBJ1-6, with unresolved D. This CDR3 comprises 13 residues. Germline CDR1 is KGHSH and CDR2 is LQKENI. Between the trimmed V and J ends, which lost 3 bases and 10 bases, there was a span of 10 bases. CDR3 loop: CASSPGDRSPLHF. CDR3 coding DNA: TGTGCCAGCTCACCGGGCGACCGCTCACCCCTCCACTTT.